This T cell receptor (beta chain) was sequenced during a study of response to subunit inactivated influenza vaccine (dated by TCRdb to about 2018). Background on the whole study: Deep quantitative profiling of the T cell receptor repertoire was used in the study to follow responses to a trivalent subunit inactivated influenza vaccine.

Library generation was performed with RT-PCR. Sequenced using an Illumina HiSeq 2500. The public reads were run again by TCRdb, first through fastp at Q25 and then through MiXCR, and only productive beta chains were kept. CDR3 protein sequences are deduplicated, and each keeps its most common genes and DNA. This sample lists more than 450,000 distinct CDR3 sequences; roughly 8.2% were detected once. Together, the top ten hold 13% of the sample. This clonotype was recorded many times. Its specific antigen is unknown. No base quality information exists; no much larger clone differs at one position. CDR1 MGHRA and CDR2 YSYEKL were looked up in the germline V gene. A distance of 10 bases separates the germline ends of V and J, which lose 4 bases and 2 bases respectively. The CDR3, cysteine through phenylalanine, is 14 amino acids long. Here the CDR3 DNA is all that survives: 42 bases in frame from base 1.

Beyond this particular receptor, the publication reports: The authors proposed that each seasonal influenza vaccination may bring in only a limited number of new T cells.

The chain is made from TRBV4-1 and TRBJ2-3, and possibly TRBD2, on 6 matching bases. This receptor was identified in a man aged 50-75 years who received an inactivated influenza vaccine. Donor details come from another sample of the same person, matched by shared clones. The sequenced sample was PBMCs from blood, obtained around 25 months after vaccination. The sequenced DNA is TGCGCCAGCAGCCGCCGGGAGATCACAGATACGCAGTATTTT. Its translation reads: CASSRREITDTQYF.